This record covers a single T cell receptor (beta chain). What antigen it recognizes has not been identified. Base-call qualities are not available, and no considerably larger clone is one nucleotide away. Libraries were constructed by the immunoSEQ multiplex PCR assay. RNA was extracted from all samples and reverse transcribed into cDNA, which served as template for TCR sequencing. SuperScript III was used to make first-strand cDNA, primed with a 2:1 mix of oligo-dT and random hexamers. A synthetic immune receptor repertoire was used to assess amplification bias, and residual bias was removed computationally. Regarding the original processing steps: Raw reads were preprocessed for error removal, and CDR3 was defined according to IMGT conventions as running from the conserved cysteine to phenylalanine. Clonality was computed by normalizing Shannon entropy by log2 of the number of productive unique TCRs and subtracting the result from 1. Whether each scalp clone was CD4 or CD8 was inferred by checking scalp TCRbeta sequences against the CD4 and CD8 repertoires from sorted blood. TCRdb mirrors the immuneACCESS table, restricted to in-frame sequences. Some clones are absent from its copies; in checked studies, under half trace to an unresolved V gene, and the reason for the others is unknown. V, J and clone size are those of that table, while D and trimming were read from the DNA. In this sample the table shows more than 110,000 clones, about 56% of which occur a single time. The ten top clones hold around 15% of the sample.

These data originate in a study of CD8+ T cells in alopecia areata (dated by TCRdb to 2016 to 2019). For context, the study as a whole: The treated patients, all with moderate-to-severe alopecia areata, were enrolled in an open-label pilot trial of oral tofacitinib given at 5 to 10 mg twice daily. In both human patients and the C3H/HeJ mouse model, the study applied high-throughput TCRbeta sequencing to look at T cell clonal expansion in alopecia areata. Biopsies were taken from tofacitinib-treated patients at baseline and again at 4 and 24 weeks into treatment, and several of those patients also had a later scalp biopsy. In treated patients, disease severity was measured using the SALT score, which gives the percentage of scalp surface area affected. TCRbeta CDR3 regions were amplified by immunoSEQ multiplex PCR with 35 Vbeta forward and 13 Jbeta reverse primers. Clonality in the scalp was compared among normal scalp (n=4), patchy alopecia areata scalp (n=8), and alopecia totalis/universalis scalp (n=8). RNA came from the PAXgene miRNA kit for fixed scalp, the miRNeasy kit for PBMCs, and the RNeasy kit for mouse skin. Tofacitinib was administered for 6 to 18 months, and 6 months of follow-up off drug were then conducted to assess delayed response and recurrence. In humans, TCRbeta sequencing was performed on scalp tissue and on sorted CD4+ and CD8+ peripheral blood T cells from healthy controls and from patients with patchy or totalis/universalis alopecia areata.

Looking up the germline V gene yields CDR1 MGHRA and CDR2 YSYEKL. Measured from the cysteine to the phenylalanine, the CDR3 is 14 residues long. Of the read, only the CDR3 DNA is kept; its 42 bases are in frame from base 1. V loses 5 bases, J loses 7 bases, and the germline ends lie 17 bases apart. According to the study, the label for this sample's time point signals: more than 3 weeks on oral tofacitinib. The treatment or condition label, read with the paper, signifies: oral pan-JAK inhibitor, 5-10 mg twice daily. Lesional scalp punch biopsies and peripheral blood were obtained from alopecia areata patients. PBMCs were isolated by density centrifugation and stained for CD3, CD4 and CD8, and CD4+ and CD8+ T cells were sorted on a FACSAria. Summary of the overall study and its limitations: TCR sequences shared between patients were less clear than in mice, possibly partly because of HLA diversity in the patient population. Resident alphabeta T cells in normal human skin are also sequenced, complicating scalp TCR repertoire analysis, unlike mouse skin dominated by gammadelta T cells. Compared with normal scalp, lesional scalp, particularly in alopecia totalis/universalis, had higher clonality and more expanded CD8+ clones, which suggests antigenic drive. Many expanded lesional clones persisted in scalp and blood during tofacitinib treatment, which may partly explain relapse after stopping treatment. With tofacitinib, both scalp clonality and the number of expanded CD8+ clones among the top 100 scalp clones went down significantly. Because the treated cohort was small and had only one nonresponder, larger studies are needed to examine links between baseline CD8+ expansion and response.

The source was CD8+ T cells sorted from blood, collected at week 4, from a patient treated with tofacitinib. The TCR comes from a human donor with alopecia areata. Here the chain combines TRBV4-1 and TRBJ1-1; there is no confident call for the D gene. The base sequence is TGCGCCAGCAGCACTGGCCGGGGATTGGATGAAGCTTTCTTT. This sequence encodes CASSTGRGLDEAFF.